Listed below are T cell receptor beta chains from one sample, sequenced in a study of T cells in localized non-small cell lung cancer. Measured with immunoSEQ multiplex PCR; TCRdb has only the in-frame clones, and not every one. Here the sample spans approximately 70,000 clones, roughly 79% being singletons. This specimen consisted of PBMCs, obtained before any cancer treatment. These receptors all come from a man aged 35 to 69 with stage II lung adenocarcinoma. Both conserved end residues are part of each CDR3. D genes are given only for firm matches. Some rows have no size entry. The others give once, few or many, or a class for an expanded clone.

TRBJ2-2	TRBD2	TRBV6-1	once	TGTGCCAGCAGCGCTAGCGGGTGGAACACCGGGGAGCTGTTTTTT	CASSASGWNTGELFF
TRBJ2-3	TRBD1	TRBV11-2	-	TGTGCCAGCAGCCCCGGGACAGCCACAGATACGCAGTATTTT	CASSPGTATDTQYF
TRBJ1-2	-	TRBV11-1	-	TGTGCCAGCAGCTCAGGGGAGGGCTACACCTTC	CASSSGEGYTF
TRBJ2-7	TRBD2	TRBV7-8	-	TGTGCCAGCAGCTTTAGCGGGAGAACCCGCTCCTACGAGCAGTACTTC	CASSFSGRTRSYEQYF
TRBJ1-1	-	TRBV18	-	TGTGCCAGCTCACCACAGGAAGGGACTGAAGCTTTCTTT	CASSPQEGTEAFF
TRBJ1-3	TRBD1	TRBV9	-	TGTGCCAGCAGCGCCTTACCACAGGGGTGGGGAAACACCATATATTTT	CASSALPQGWGNTIYF
TRBJ2-5	TRBD2	TRBV5-1	-	TGCGCCAGCAGCGACCCCGGGACTAGCGGGACCCAGTACTTC	CASSDPGTSGTQYF
TRBJ2-1	-	TRBV9	-	TGTGCCAGCAGCGCAACAGGGTTAAATGAGCAGTTCTTC	CASSATGLNEQFF
TRBJ2-3	TRBD1	TRBV4-3	-	TGCGCCAGCAGCCTAGACAGGGGTCTTACAGATACGCAGTATTTT	CASSLDRGLTDTQYF
TRBJ1-4	-	TRBV4-1	once	TGCGCCAGCAGCCAAGGGGACATGGATTTTGAAAAACTGTTTTTT	CASSQGDMDFEKLFF
TRBJ2-1	TRBD1	TRBV7-9	-	TGTGCCAGCAGTAATAACCGGGACAGCGCCTACAATGAGCAGTTCTTC	CASSNNRDSAYNEQFF
TRBJ2-7	TRBD2	TRBV18	-	TGTGCCAGCTCACCCTCGGGACTAGCGGCCTCCGAGCAGTACTTC	CASSPSGLAASEQYF
TRBJ2-1	TRBD1	TRBV12-5	-	TGTGCTAGTGGTTTGCTGGCTGGGACAGGGGGCTTAGGAACCTACAATGAGCAGTTCTTC	CASGLLAGTGGLGTYNEQFF
TRBJ1-2	TRBD1	TRBV11-2	few	TGTGCCAGCAGCTTATCAGGGGGCGCGGCTGGCTACACCTTC	CASSLSGGAAGYTF
TRBJ2-7	TRBD2	TRBV11-1	-	TGTGCCAGCAGCTTAAGTACTAGCGGGACTTACGAGCAGTACTTC	CASSLSTSGTYEQYF
TRBJ2-7	-	TRBV27	-	TGTGCCAGCAGTTCGGGACTCCCTATCGAGCAGTACTTC	CASSSGLPIEQYF
TRBJ1-3	-	TRBV11-2	once	TGTGCCAGCAGCTTCTCGGCCAGAAACACCATATATTTT	CASSFSARNTIYF
TRBJ2-1	-	TRBV7-2	-	TGTGCCAGCAGTCCCCCGGGGTTCAATGAGCAGTTCTTC	CASSPPGFNEQFF
TRBJ2-5	TRBD2	TRBV7-6	-	TGTGCCAGCAGCTTAAAAGCGGGAGAGGTGGAGACCCAGTACTTC	CASSLKAGEVETQYF
TRBJ2-1	TRBD2	TRBV11-3	-	TGTGCCAGCAGCTTAGGGACTAGCGGGAGAAATGAGCAGTTCTTC	CASSLGTSGRNEQFF
TRBJ1-2	TRBD1	TRBV7-3	-	TGTGCCAGCAGCTATTATCCCGACAGGGGGATAGGCTACACCTTC	CASSYYPDRGIGYTF
TRBJ2-7	TRBD2	TRBV4-1	once	TGCGCCAGCAGCCAAGGGCTAGCGGGCGGATCCTACGAGCAGTACTTC	CASSQGLAGGSYEQYF
TRBJ2-1	TRBD2	TRBV15	-	TGTGCCACCAGCAGAGAACTAGCGGGAGATAATGAGCAGTTCTTC	CATSRELAGDNEQFF
TRBJ2-1	TRBD2	TRBV11-2	-	TGTGCCAGCAGCCAAGGACTAGCCAGGGGTCATGAGCAGTTCTTC	CASSQGLARGHEQFF
TRBJ1-5	TRBD1	TRBV19	-	TGTGCCACCGGGACAGCTTATAGCAATCAGCCCCAGCATTTT	CATGTAYSNQPQHF
TRBJ1-1	TRBD1	TRBV7-3	-	TGTGCCAGCAGCCAGCAGGGGGGCACTGAAGCTTTCTTT	CASSQQGGTEAFF
TRBJ2-3	-	TRBV5-1	-	TGCGCCAGCAGCTTGGTCGGGGATACGCAGTATTTT	CASSLVGDTQYF
TRBJ1-1	-	TRBV5-4	-	TGTGCCAGCAGCTTAAGGCAGAACACTGAAGCTTTCTTT	CASSLRQNTEAFF
TRBJ2-3	-	TRBV21-1	-	TGTGCCAGCAGCAATCGGGGGACTAGCGGGAGTTCCCGCACAGATACGCAGTATTTT	CASSNRGTSGSSRTDTQYF
TRBJ1-5	-	TRBV25-1	few	TGTGCCAGCAGTCCGGACGGCAATCAGCCCCAGCATTTT	CASSPDGNQPQHF
TRBJ1-1	-	TRBV19	-	TGTGCCAGTAGTATAGAGGGGACTCGGGACACTGAAGCTTTCTTT	CASSIEGTRDTEAFF